This note documents a single T cell receptor beta chain sequence. Its antigen remains undetermined. Base qualities are missing; no much larger clone stands one base away. Receptor amplification or capture employed the immunoSEQ multiplex PCR assay. For the multiplex PCR, a mixture combining 60 forward primers for TCR Vbeta segments and 13 reverse primers for TCR Jbeta segments was used. Amplification of the CDR3 region of rearranged TCR beta genes was performed with a multiplex PCR assay on genomic DNA. On the Illumina HiSeq System, the amplified TCR beta libraries were sequenced as 87-base-pair reads. The source study handled its data this way. Across the 500 to 850 repertoires, a later analysis counted approximately 83 million unique TCR beta chains, roughly 11 million of which were shared by at least two donors. Raw reads were error-corrected and collapsed into unique sequences by a nearest-neighbor algorithm in which closely related sequences were merged to remove PCR and sequencing errors. CDR3 sequences were aligned to IMGT reference sequences to assign V, D and J gene segments. For a sequence to be retained, a match of at least six nucleotides was required to both a V gene segment and a J gene segment. Rearrangements were classified as productive when the CDR3 lacked stop codons and remained in frame with V and J, and all other rearrangements were classified as non-productive. Following IMGT convention, CDR3 was defined as the stretch from the second conserved V-encoded cysteine to the conserved J-encoded phenylalanine. The earlier analysis of 587 of the donors excluded sequences that lacked an unambiguous match to a single V gene segment. In an earlier analysis of more than 500 of the donors, a V segment was called functional when productive rearrangements were above 56.7%, and segregating when the standard deviation between donors exceeded 5%. A statistical classification framework was built for diagnosing cytomegalovirus status from the catalog of TCR beta chain sequences. V and J gene assignment, in a later analysis, came from comparing TCR nucleotide sequences with IMGT/GENE-DB human TR gene sequences. A later analysis assigned CDR3 sequences and most-parsimonious VDJ recombination scenarios with the TCRdist pipeline. In a later analysis, each TCR beta chain was defined by its CDR3 amino acid sequence together with its V-gene family, and reads lacking a unique V-gene family were excluded. To address suspected cross-contamination and a sequencing artifact, a later analysis removed a few hundred highly shared, low-generation-probability nucleotide sequences. In a later analysis, a clonal expansion index for each public chain was calculated from normalized within-repertoire ranks of inferred template counts. Generation probabilities in a later analysis came from a VDJ recombination model fitted to out-of-frame rearrangements, and those results were checked against IGoR. In a later analysis, TCR-TCR, TCR-HLA and TCR-CMV co-occurrence was scored with hypergeometric tests, and a repertoire-size bias correction was applied to TCR pairs. In a later analysis, false discovery rates were estimated by permuting HLA or CMV assignments 20 times. In a later analysis, co-occurring TCRs were grouped with DBSCAN, and TCRdist sequence similarity was added when clustering was performed within HLA-allele-positive subsets. For co-occurrence clustering, repertoires with fewer than 30,000 or more than 120,000 public chains were excluded, along with a handful of repertoires with anomalous nucleotide sharing. This immuneACCESS table, as held by TCRdb, lists in-frame sequences with V and J called but not all clones. Of the missing ones, under half trace to an unresolved V gene in checked studies; the others have no known cause. V and J calls and clone size are copied from that table; D and trimming were computed from the DNA. Across this sample there are approximately 84,000 clones, with over 65% seen only once. The ten largest clones add up to over 7.5% of the sample.

The cohort consisted of 670 or so healthy bone marrow donors. At the time of sampling, every cohort member was nominally healthy, though immune exposures that went unrecorded were likely present. The donor was CMV seropositive and belonged to the group of about 290 seropositive cohort members. A peripheral blood sample was collected from each donor, and TCR beta sequencing was performed on peripheral blood mononuclear cells. The Qiagen DNeasy Blood Extraction Kit was used to extract genomic DNA from the blood cell samples. These data originate in a study of cytomegalovirus exposure and HLA in healthy donors (dated 2017 in TCRdb). About the study as a whole: An earlier analysis of approximately 640 of the donors reported about 250 Gb of sequence data and 117 million unique TCR beta sequences from some 180 million T cells. The study was designed to test whether signatures of past pathogen exposure could be identified by cataloging public T cell receptors. Across some 400 genotyped donors of the cohort, an average of about 240,000 unique TCR beta nucleotide sequences per donor were sequenced, and 15% to 20% of those sequences were non-productive. Rather than drawing on any new phenotypic data, the later analysis identified candidate immune exposures from TCR beta sequences and the way those sequences occurred across donors. Donor age, sex, ethnicity and CMV serostatus were collected together with the repertoire data. Five DR-DQ haplotypes were handled as single units for association and clustering, since linkage in the cohort was strong. Both class I and class II loci were covered by HLA typing, at four-digit resolution. About 280 gigabases of sequencing data and 70 million to 95 million unique TCR sequences made up an early release that covered over 550 HLA-typed donors. A later analysis re-examined previously published TCR beta repertoires from roughly 650 donors and added high-resolution HLA genotyping to investigate patterns of TCR occurrence. To predict cytomegalovirus infection status, the study brought together high-throughput TCR immunosequencing, statistical association of individual TCRs with disease status, and machine learning. Of the roughly 400 genotyped donors, roughly 80% were placed in the genetic ancestry cluster associated with self-reported Caucasian donors. Along with the roughly 610-subject first cohort, a separate validation cohort of over 90 different subjects was used. The number of donors typed differed by locus, with 629-630 for A, B, C, DRB1 and DQB1, approximately 500 for DQA1, about 610 for DPA1, and about 450 for DPB1. Every repertoire in the discovery cohort had been generated on one and the same sequencing platform. A later genetic analysis used genome-wide SNP genotypes for about three fifths of the roughly 700 donors, treating that subset as a discovery cohort. Using immunosequencing, the study profiled T cell repertoires from about 650 subjects and related those repertoires to cytomegalovirus serostatus. An earlier analysis of nearly 600 of the donors applied high-throughput TCR beta sequencing to assess whether each TCR beta V gene segment acted as functional or pseudogenic. Results the study describes overall, beyond this receptor: A further reported finding was that TCR beta sequences accurately predicted the HLA-A and HLA-B alleles for most subjects in the first cohort. The earlier analysis of nearly 600 of the donors excluded roughly 17 rarely observed V segments, including chromosome 9 orphons, because counts were too low. When HLA alleles, especially DR and DQ, strongly co-occurred, attributing TCR associations to individual alleles was difficult. The sequencing pipeline was judged likely to have produced a cluster of highly shared sequence variants as a technical artifact. Because HLA typing was missing for some donors at each locus, association tests included only the typed subset. In vitro tests confirmed that a few of the cytomegalovirus-associated TCR beta chains recognize cytomegalovirus antigens. According to a later genetic analysis, donors in an Asian-associated ancestry cluster had fewer N-insertions in productive TCRs than the roughly 700-donor mean. V-gene and J-gene trimming of TCR beta chains was associated with a missense DCLRE1C variant in a later genetic analysis, and the association was replicated in an independent cohort. In a later analysis, most CMV-associated TCR beta chains were found to appear HLA-restricted, with HLA associations seemingly driven largely by CMV exposure. According to a later analysis, parvovirus B19, influenza, CMV and Epstein-Barr virus appeared linked to several top co-occurrence clusters. In a later analysis, 16,951 TCR beta sequences were associated with specific HLA alleles at a false discovery rate of 0.05. Correlated functional status among segregating V segments might reflect linkage disequilibrium, but an unknown experimental factor could not be ruled out. Compared with equally common non-associated chains, HLA-associated TCR beta chains in a later analysis were more clonally expanded and had lower generation probabilities. The classifier was reported to diagnose cytomegalovirus status with high specificity and sensitivity in both the original and validation cohorts. In this cohort, only TCR beta chains were sequenced, and detectable features were limited by the absence of alpha or paired-chain data. The study listed over 150 TCR beta chains as associated with cytomegalovirus. Most TCR sequences were seen in very few donors, while some public TCRs were found in many individuals. In an earlier analysis of 587 of the donors, most TCR beta V segments appeared in productive rearrangements about 90% or about 30% of the time, broadly matching IMGT annotations. It was suggested by the authors that the approach could potentially be generalized to other disease states and immunological phenotypes. In a later analysis, the rate of TCR association differed among HLA loci, with DRB1 alleles having the most associated TCRs and HLA-C alleles having the fewest. Sequencing depth was assumed to be roughly uniform across donors in the presence/absence analyses, though that assumption may not hold. Some IMGT-functional V segments, including TRBV6-2 and TRBV6-3, could not be told apart with the 87-base-pair reads, so those segments were excluded. The only immune exposure information available for the cohort was CMV serostatus.

The CDR3 holds 14 amino acids from the cysteine to the phenylalanine. Here the CDR3 DNA is all that survives: 42 bases in frame from base 1. The germline V gene specifies MDHEN as CDR1 and SYDVKM as CDR2. For this chain, trimming is 4 bases at the V end and 8 bases at the J end, and the number of junction bases without a gene match is 7. This TCR was recovered from a man in his forties in good health and CMV-seropositive. The sequencing sample was made of PBMCs. The chain joins TRBV28 to TRBJ2-1, and 8 junctional nucleotides match TRBD2. DNA sequence: TGTGCCAGCAGTTCCAGCGGGAGTGGGGATGAGCAGTTCTTC. It specifies CASSSSGSGDEQFF.